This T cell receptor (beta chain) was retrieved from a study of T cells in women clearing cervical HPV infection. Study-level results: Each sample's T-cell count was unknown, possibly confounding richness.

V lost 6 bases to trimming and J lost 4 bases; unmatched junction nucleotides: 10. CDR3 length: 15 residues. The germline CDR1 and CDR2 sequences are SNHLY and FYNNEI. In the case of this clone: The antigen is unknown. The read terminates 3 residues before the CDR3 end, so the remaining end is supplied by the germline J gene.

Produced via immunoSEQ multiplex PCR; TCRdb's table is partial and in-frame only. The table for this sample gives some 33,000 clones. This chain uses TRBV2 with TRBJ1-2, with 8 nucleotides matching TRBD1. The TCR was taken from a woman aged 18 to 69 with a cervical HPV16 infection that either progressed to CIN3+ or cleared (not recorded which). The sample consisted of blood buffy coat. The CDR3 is CASRDGQGAAYGYTF. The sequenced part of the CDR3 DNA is TGTGCCAGCAGGGACGGACAGGGAGCAGCCTATGGC.